The 25 T cell receptor beta chains in this list originate from one sample, sequenced in a study of cytomegalovirus exposure and HLA in healthy donors. Clones were sequenced by immunoSEQ multiplex PCR, and TCRdb holds only the in-frame ones, with some missing. The sample lists roughly 43,000 clones, more than 85% occurring once. Sequencing used PBMCs. These receptors originate from a woman younger than 30 in good health and CMV-seronegative.

The chain joins TRBV10-1 to TRBJ2-5; possible D gene TRBD2, 5 bases. There are 14 residues in the CDR3. The V end lost 2 bases, the J end lost 7 bases, and 14 bases lay between the germline ends. Germline CDR1 WNHNN, CDR2 SYGVQD (reference sequence). In DNA form, the CDR3 reads TGCGCCAGCAGTGAGGGACCCGATCGGGGGACCCAGTACTTC. Amino acids: CASSEGPDRGTQYF.

This clone was found once. This chain links TRBV28 with TRBJ1-1; TRBD1 might be the D (5 bases). Germline CDR1 is MDHEN and CDR2 is SYDVKM. V lost 1 base to trimming and J lost 7 bases, with 16 bases between them. The CDR3 totals 15 residues. This chain's CDR3 is CASSLSGEGLDEAFF. DNA of the CDR3: TGTGCCAGCAGTTTATCCGGGGAGGGGTTGGATGAAGCTTTCTTT.

The chain joins TRBV15 to TRBJ2-7, with D perhaps matching TRBD2 (6 bases). Germline CDR1 is LNHNV and CDR2 is YYDKDF (reference sequence). The CDR3 has 13 residues. Deletions cut 4 bases from V and 4 bases from J, with 11 bases between. CDR3 protein: CATSTGEVYEQYF. The CDR3 coding sequence is TGTGCCACCAGCACCGGGGAGGTTTACGAGCAGTACTTC. Using reference TRBV15 and TRBJ2-7 for the parts outside the CDR3, the full variable domain is DAMVIQNPRYQVTQFGKPVTLSCSQTLNHNVMYWYQQKSSQAPKLLFHYYDKDFNNEADTPDNFQSRRPNTSFCFLDIRSPGLGDTAMYLCATSTGEVYEQYFGPGTRLTVT.

For this clone: At one boundary the junction diverges from the germline segment, which might be a read error. The chain has TRBV27 and TRBJ1-2, with 7 bases aligning to TRBD1. CDR1 and CDR2 (germline): MNHEY, SMNVEV (reference sequence). This CDR3 comprises 10 residues. The CDR3 region is CRDRPQGYTF. The CDR3 DNA reads TGCCGGGACAGACCACAGGGCTACACCTTC.

The gene calls are TRBV28 and TRBJ1-5; D ambiguous. This CDR3 has 13 residues. CDR1 and CDR2 (germline): MDHEN, SYDVKM. The V and J ends lost 6 bases and 6 bases respectively, with 12 bases between them. The CDR3 nucleotides are TGTGCCAGCAGCCGAGGGCCTTCTCAGCCCCAGCATTTT. Its protein product is CASSRGPSQPQHF.

This clone was seen only a few times. The chain carries TRBV9 and TRBJ1-1, with 9 bases matching TRBD1. The germline gives CDR1 SGDLS, CDR2 YYNGEE. The CDR3 length is 14 residues. J was trimmed by 5 bases and V by 5 bases; bases with no gene match: 7. CDR3 nucleotides: TGTGCCAGCAGTCGACAGGGGGAAGGGACTGAAGCTTTCTTT. It translates to CASSRQGEGTEAFF.

The rearrangement uses TRBV30 and TRBJ1-5; 8 positions match TRBD1. The germline gives CDR1 GTSNPN, CDR2 SVGIG (reference sequence). This CDR3 region has 17 residues. The ends lost 2 bases at V and 0 bases at J; junction bases unmatched: 9. CDR3 coding DNA: TGTGCCTGGAGTCCCAAGCAGGGGGCGCCTAGCAATCAGCCCCAGCATTTT. Translating it yields CAWSPKQGAPSNQPQHF.

The V and J genes are TRBV11-2 and TRBJ2-3, with D possibly being TRBD2 (5 bases). The germline V and J ends were trimmed by 1 base and 2 bases, with 7 bases remaining between them. This CDR3 is built from 14 residues. Germline V gene sequence: CDR1 SGHAT, CDR2 FQNNGV. CDR3 loop: CASSLAGITDTQYF. CDR3 coding DNA: TGTGCCAGCAGCTTAGCGGGGATCACAGATACGCAGTATTTT.

This clone was recorded only once. This chain connects TRBV11-1 to TRBJ2-3, with TRBD1 identical over 8 bases. The CDR3 is 17 amino acids. J lost 3 bases, V lost 5 bases, and 13 bases had no gene match. Germline-derived CDR1 and CDR2 are SGHAT and FQDESV (reference sequence). The CDR3: CASSLQTGAGETDTQYF. The CDR3 DNA sequence: TGTGCCAGCAGCCTACAGACAGGGGCCGGAGAAACAGATACGCAGTATTTT.

V and J are TRBV29-1 and TRBJ2-6; TRBD1 agrees at 9 bases. The ends lost 6 bases at V and 2 bases at J; junction bases unmatched: 8. The CDR3 has 16 amino acids. Germline V CDR1 and CDR2: SQVTM, ANQGSEA. CDR3 coding DNA: TGCAGCGTCCGCCTCGGGACAGGGACTGGGGCCAACGTCCTGACTTTC. Its protein product is CSVRLGTGTGANVLTF.

The chain recombines TRBV25-1 with TRBJ2-5, with D possibly TRBD1 on 6 matching bases. Germline CDR1 and CDR2: MGHDK and SYGVNS. V was trimmed by 1 base and J by 10 bases, leaving 13 bases between them. The CDR3 consists of 13 residues. The CDR3 DNA is TGTGCCAGCAGTGAATGGACAGCCCGGTACCAGTACTTC. This sequence encodes CASSEWTARYQYF.

V and J are TRBV5-1 and TRBJ1-6; 12 nucleotides align to TRBD1. Germline V gene lookup returns CDR1 SGHRS and CDR2 YFSETQ. The J segment lost 0 bases and the V segment lost 4 bases, leaving 11 bases of the junction unmatched. The CDR3 loop spans 20 amino acids. CDR3 sequence reads: CASSLGQGARGSSYNSPLHF. CDR3 sequence (DNA): TGCGCCAGCAGCCTGGGACAGGGGGCGAGAGGAAGCTCCTATAATTCACCCCTCCACTTT.

This rearrangement joins TRBV9 to TRBJ2-5; a possible D gene is TRBD1 (6 bases). The CDR3 totals 15 residues. Trimming left V 0 bases short and J 3 bases short, with 12 bases between. Germline V gene sequence: CDR1 SGDLS, CDR2 YYNGEE. The CDR3 nucleotides read TGTGCCAGCAGCGTAGGTGGACAGCCAGAAGAGACCCAGTACTTC. This sequence encodes CASSVGGQPEETQYF.

CDR3 nucleotide sequence: TGTGCCAGCAGCTATGGCCAGGGCACAGATACGCAGTATTTT. Its protein product is CASSYGQGTDTQYF. The V gene is TRBV5-4, the J gene TRBJ2-3; no definite D call. This CDR3 has 14 amino acids. Trimming took 3 bases from V and 1 from J, leaving 9 bases between them. From germline, CDR1 is SGHNT and CDR2 YYREEE (reference sequence).

The chain is built from TRBV29-1 and TRBJ1-1; tentative D call: TRBD1 (6 bases). V gave up 2 bases and J gave up 6 bases, with 16 bases separating them. This CDR3 is built from 14 residues. Germline V gene lookup returns CDR1 SQVTM and CDR2 ANQGSEA. The CDR3 protein is CSVEPADQGPEAFF. As DNA, the CDR3 is TGCAGCGTTGAACCCGCGGACCAGGGGCCTGAAGCTTTCTTT.

The V and J genes are TRBV28 and TRBJ1-1; weak D call: TRBD1 (5 bases). The germline V gene has CDR1 MDHEN and CDR2 SYDVKM. The CDR3 is 16 residues long. The germline V and J ends were trimmed by 5 bases and 2 bases, with 18 bases remaining between them. This chain's CDR3 is CASSPPGIQANTEAFF. DNA for the CDR3: TGTGCCAGCAGTCCTCCAGGGATTCAAGCAAACACTGAAGCTTTCTTT.

CDR3 in DNA: TGCACCAGCAGCCAAGCTGGAGGCGTGGGGGAGCAGTACTTC. This gives the protein CTSSQAGGVGEQYF. This chain joins TRBV1 and TRBJ2-7; TRBD2 was called by the table and not checked on the DNA. TRBV1 is an annotated pseudogene. This CDR3 spans 14 amino acids.

The rearrangement uses TRBV27 and TRBJ2-2; D is ambiguous. V lost 2 bases, J lost 4 bases, and 5 bases lay in between. This CDR3 comprises 13 residues. The V gene's germline CDR1 is MNHEY and CDR2 SMNVEV (reference sequence). CDR3 in amino acids: CASSLLFTGELFF. The CDR3 bases are TGTGCCAGCAGTTTACTATTCACCGGGGAGCTGTTTTTT.

The table lists this clone with a count of one. The J gene is TRBJ1-1, the V gene TRBV5-6; weak D call: TRBD1 (6 bases). This CDR3 is 14 amino acids long. V lost 2 bases and J lost 1, with 9 bases in between. The V gene's germline CDR1 is SGHDT and CDR2 YYEEEE. CDR3 region: CASSFPTGNTEAFF. In nucleotides, the CDR3 is TGTGCCAGCAGCTTCCCGACAGGGAACACTGAAGCTTTCTTT.

This rearrangement joins TRBV5-4 to TRBJ1-1; D is ambiguous. Trimming shortened V by 6 bases and J by 10 bases, and 19 bases separated the two germline ends. The CDR3 is 13 residues long. Germline CDR1 SGHNT, CDR2 YYREEE (reference sequence). The CDR3 DNA is TGTGCCAGCACCATGGGAGGGATGGAGAGAGCTTTCTTT. It translates to CASTMGGMERAFF.

This chain joins TRBV29-1 and TRBJ2-2, with 10 positions matching TRBD2. Germline CDR1 and CDR2: SQVTM and ANQGSEA. The ends lost 4 bases at V and 8 bases at J; junction bases unmatched: 10. This CDR3 region has 15 residues. The CDR3 DNA reads as TGCAGCGTTGCCCCGACTAGCGGGTTCGGTGGGGAGCTGTTTTTT. This gives the protein CSVAPTSGFGGELFF.

The V and J genes are TRBV7-8 and TRBJ2-1, with 9 nucleotides matching TRBD1. Germline V gives CDR1 SGHVS, CDR2 FQNEAQ. J gave up 6 bases and V 5 bases, and 8 bases lay outside the gene matches. This CDR3 spans 15 amino acids. In DNA form, the CDR3 reads TGTGCCAGCAGCCCCCGGACAGGGGCCTTCAATGAGCAGTTCTTC. It is translated as CASSPRTGAFNEQFF.

V is TRBV7-9 and J is TRBJ2-1, with 10 bases lining up with TRBD1. This CDR3 contains 15 residues. The V gene end was trimmed by 5 bases and the J gene end by 4 bases; junction bases not matched to a gene: 5. The germline CDR1 and CDR2 sequences are SEHNR and FQNEAQ (reference sequence). The CDR3 reads CASSRGTGEYNEQFF. As DNA, the CDR3 is TGTGCCAGCAGCCGAGGGACAGGGGAATACAATGAGCAGTTCTTC.

V and J are TRBV19 and TRBJ1-1; 7 nucleotides agree with TRBD1. V lost 2 bases to trimming and J lost 8 bases; unmatched junction nucleotides: 5. The CDR3 is 13 amino acids. Germline CDR1 reads LNHDA; CDR2 reads SQIVND (reference sequence). For the CDR3, the DNA is TGTGCCAGTAGTATATATGACAGGGACGAAGCTTTCTTT. Its translation is CASSIYDRDEAFF.

The gene calls are TRBV6-6 and TRBJ1-1; TRBD1 aligns across 7 bases. V was pared by 4 bases and J by 5 bases, with 7 bases of the junction left unmatched. CDR1 is MNHNY, CDR2 SVGAGI, per germline (reference sequence). The CDR3 sequence is 14 residues long. The CDR3 coding sequence is TGTGCCAGCAGTTCCACAGGGGCCGGGACTGAAGCTTTCTTT. Translated: CASSSTGAGTEAFF.